This TCR beta chain is from a study of T cells in Graves' hyperthyroidism and ophthalmopathy. Study results and limitations: A 13 V-J model separated ophthalmopathy from stable hyperthyroidism. The model foresaw ophthalmopathy a median roughly 6 months prior to onset. Blood also contained most expanded thyroid clonotypes above 0.001.

Template material for amplifying TCR beta CDR3 regions consisted of RNA transcripts. Initially, a first-round RT-PCR of the TCR CDR3 employed the HTBI primer set. Via MiXCR, TCRdb re-called the multiplex PCR reads, giving one row per CDR3 protein. The repertoire holds about 400,000 distinct CDR3 sequences, roughly 14% seen once, with about 13% in the top ten. Points on this clonotype: Its antigen is unidentified.

This CDR3 has 14 amino acids. The V and J ends lost 8 bases and 7 bases, in that order; junction bases with no gene match: 2. Germline V gene data show CDR1 as LNHDA and CDR2 as SQIVND (reference sequence). The V and J genes are TRBV19 and TRBJ2-1; 16 nucleotides align to TRBD2. This TCR derives from a man aged 18 to 35 with Graves' ophthalmopathy. The sample taken for sequencing was blood. In DNA form, the CDR3 reads TGTGCCAGTGGGACTAGCGGGGGGGGGAATGAGCAGTTCTTC. Translation: CASGTSGGGNEQFF.